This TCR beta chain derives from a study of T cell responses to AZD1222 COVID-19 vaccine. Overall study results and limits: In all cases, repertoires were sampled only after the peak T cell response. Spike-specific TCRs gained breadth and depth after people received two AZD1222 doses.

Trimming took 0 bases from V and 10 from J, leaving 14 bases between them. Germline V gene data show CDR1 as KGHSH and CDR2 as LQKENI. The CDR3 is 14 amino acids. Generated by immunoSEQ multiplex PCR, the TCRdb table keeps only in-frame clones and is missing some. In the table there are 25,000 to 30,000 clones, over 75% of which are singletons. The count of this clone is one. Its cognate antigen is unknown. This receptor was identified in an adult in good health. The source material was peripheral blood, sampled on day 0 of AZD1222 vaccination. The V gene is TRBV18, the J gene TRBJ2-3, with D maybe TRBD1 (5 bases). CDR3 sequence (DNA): TGTGCCAGCTCACCACCGGCTAGATTAGGGGCGCAGTATTTT. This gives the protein CASSPPARLGAQYF.